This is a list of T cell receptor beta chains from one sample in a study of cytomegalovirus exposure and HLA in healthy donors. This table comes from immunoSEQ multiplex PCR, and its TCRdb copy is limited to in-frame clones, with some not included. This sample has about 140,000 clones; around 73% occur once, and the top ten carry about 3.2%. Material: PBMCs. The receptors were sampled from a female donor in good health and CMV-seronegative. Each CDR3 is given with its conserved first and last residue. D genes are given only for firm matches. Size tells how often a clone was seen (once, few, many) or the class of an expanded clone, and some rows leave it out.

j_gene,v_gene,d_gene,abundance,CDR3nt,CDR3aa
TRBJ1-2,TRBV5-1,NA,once,TGCGCCAGCAGCTTGGTAGCAGGGACGGGGGGCTATGGCTACACCTTC,CASSLVAGTGGYGYTF
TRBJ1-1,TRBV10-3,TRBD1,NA,TGTGCCATCAGTGAGAGACAGGGGGCTAGGAACACTGAAGCTTTCTTT,CAISERQGARNTEAFF
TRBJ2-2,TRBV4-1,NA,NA,TGCGCCAGCAGCCAAGATGGCGGGACCGGGGAGCTGTTTTTT,CASSQDGGTGELFF
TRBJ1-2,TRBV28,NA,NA,TGTGCCAGCAGTTTGAACCCGGGGGGCTACACCTTC,CASSLNPGGYTF
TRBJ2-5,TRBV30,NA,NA,TGTGCCTGGAGGGGCAGTCAAGAGACCCAGTACTTC,CAWRGSQETQYF
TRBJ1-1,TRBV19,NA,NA,TGTGCCAGTAGTATCCCACAGGGTATGGTGAACACTGAAGCTTTCTTT,CASSIPQGMVNTEAFF
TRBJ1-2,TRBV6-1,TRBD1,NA,TGTGCCAGCAGGGGCGGGACAGGGGGGTCCTATGGCTACACCTTC,CASRGGTGGSYGYTF
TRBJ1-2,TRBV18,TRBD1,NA,TGTGCCAGCTCACCCGGGACAGGGAACCTCTATGGCTACACCTTC,CASSPGTGNLYGYTF
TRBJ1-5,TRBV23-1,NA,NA,TGCGCCAGCAGGATAAAACGCCCCGGGGGGGGGCGATCCAATCAGCCCCAGCATTTT,CASRIKRPGGGRSNQPQHF
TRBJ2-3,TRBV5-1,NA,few,TGCGCCAGCAGCTGGGGACTTTCGGAAGATACGCAGTATTTT,CASSWGLSEDTQYF
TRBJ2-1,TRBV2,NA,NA,TGTGCCAGCTCTGGGAGCTCCTACAATGAGCAGTTCTTC,CASSGSSYNEQFF
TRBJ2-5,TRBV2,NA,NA,TGTGCCAGCAGGGCCATACCCTCTCAAGAGACCCAGTACTTC,CASRAIPSQETQYF
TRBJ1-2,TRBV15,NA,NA,TGTGCCACCAGCAGAGATACTGTCAGGTACGACAGGAACTATGGCTACACCTTC,CATSRDTVRYDRNYGYTF
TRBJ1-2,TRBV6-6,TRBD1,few,TGTGCCAGCAGTTGGGACAGGAGGGCTTATGGCTACACCTTC,CASSWDRRAYGYTF
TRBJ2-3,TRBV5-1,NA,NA,TGCGCCAGCAGCTTGGCCATCGGAGATACACAAGATACGCAGTATTTT,CASSLAIGDTQDTQYF
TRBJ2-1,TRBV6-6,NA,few,TGTGCCAGCAGCCCGAGCTACAATGAGCAGTTCTTC,CASSPSYNEQFF
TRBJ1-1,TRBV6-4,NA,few,TGTGCCAGCAGTGTCCTGGGAGGCACTGAAGCTTTCTTT,CASSVLGGTEAFF
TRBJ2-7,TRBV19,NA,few,TGTGCCAGTAGAAGCAGGTCGATACCCTCCTACGAGCAGTACTTC,CASRSRSIPSYEQYF
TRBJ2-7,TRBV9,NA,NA,TGTGCCAGCAGCGTAGCCCCGGGTGGTTACTCCTACGAGCAGTACTTC,CASSVAPGGYSYEQYF
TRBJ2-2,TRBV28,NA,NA,TGTGCCAGCTGCGCGGGGAGAACCGACACCGGGGAGCTGTTTTTT,CASCAGRTDTGELFF
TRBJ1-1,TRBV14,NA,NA,TGTGCCAGCAAGGAGGACTCGAACACTGAAGCTTTCTTT,CASKEDSNTEAFF
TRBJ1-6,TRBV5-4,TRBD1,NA,TGTGCCAGCAGCCCAGAACAGGGGGCTCTTTCACCCCTCCACTTT,CASSPEQGALSPLHF
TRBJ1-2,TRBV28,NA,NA,TGTGCCAGCAGTTTCCTAACAGGGAGCTATGGCTACACCTTC,CASSFLTGSYGYTF
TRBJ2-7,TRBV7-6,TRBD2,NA,TGTGCCAGCAGCTTAACTAGCGGGAGACAATACGAGCAGTACTTC,CASSLTSGRQYEQYF
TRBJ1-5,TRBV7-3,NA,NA,TGTGCCAGCAGCTCAGACTACGGACAGACTAGCAATCAGCCCCAGCATTTT,CASSSDYGQTSNQPQHF
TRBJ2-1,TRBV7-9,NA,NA,TGTGCCAGCAGCTCCCCGGGGATCGGGCAGTTCTTC,CASSSPGIGQFF
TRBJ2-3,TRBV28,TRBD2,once,TGTGCCAGCAGTTTTCGGGGGGGCACAGATACGCAGTATTTT,CASSFRGGTDTQYF
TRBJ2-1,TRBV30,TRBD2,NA,TGTGCCCAGAGAGCTAGCGGGAGTATCAATGAGCAGTTCTTC,CAQRASGSINEQFF
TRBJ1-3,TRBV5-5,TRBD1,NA,TGTGCCAGCAGCTTGTACACAGGGGCGACTTCTGGAAACACCATATATTTT,CASSLYTGATSGNTIYF
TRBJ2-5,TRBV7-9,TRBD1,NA,TGTGCCAGCAGCTTAGCAGAGGGGGCCCAAGAGACCCAGTACTTC,CASSLAEGAQETQYF
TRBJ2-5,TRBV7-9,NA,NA,TGTTCCAGCAGCCTCGTCGGGGAGACCCAGTACTTC,CSSSLVGETQYF
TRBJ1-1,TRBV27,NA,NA,TGTGCCAGCAGTTTGGGACAATATAACACTGAAGCTTTCTTT,CASSLGQYNTEAFF